Following are 19 T cell receptor beta chains from one sample sequenced in a study of control samples from healthy donors and cancer patients. The protocol was immunoSEQ multiplex PCR, while the TCRdb copy is restricted to in-frame clones and leaves out a portion. The sample lists tens of thousands of clones, around 84% occurring once. What was sequenced was PBMCs. These receptors were obtained from a man aged 70 or older with lung cancer.

This clone showed up just a few times. The chain combines TRBV7-8 with TRBJ1-1; D possibly corresponds to TRBD1 (6 bases). This CDR3 comprises 14 residues. The V end was cut by 8 bases, the J end by 3 bases, with 16 bases between. Germline V gene lookup returns CDR1 SGHVS and CDR2 FQNEAQ. The CDR3 DNA reads TGTGCCAGCCAGCCCGGGACAATAGACACTGAAGCTTTCTTT. As protein: CASQPGTIDTEAFF.

This chain joins TRBV18 and TRBJ1-3; no clear D. V was pared by 3 bases and J by 0 bases, with 9 bases between. The CDR3 is 15 amino acids. CDR1 is KGHSH, CDR2 LQKENI, per germline. Written as DNA, the CDR3 is TGTGCCAGCTCACCGATCCCGGGCTCTGGAAACACCATATATTTT. It codes for CASSPIPGSGNTIYF.

The V gene is TRBV5-1, the J gene TRBJ1-6; TRBD1 might be the D (5 bases). V lost 0 bases and J lost 10, with 14 bases in between. CDR3 length equals 15 residues. Germline V lookup: CDR1 SGHRS, CDR2 YFSETQ. The CDR3, as DNA: TGCGCCAGCAGCTTGGGGACTAAGAGGGGCTCACCCCTCCACTTT. Residues: CASSLGTKRGSPLHF.

This chain connects TRBV2 to TRBJ2-5; 8 bases fit TRBD1. The CDR3 has 15 amino acids. V lost 1 base to trimming and J lost 7 bases; unmatched junction nucleotides: 8. Germline V gene data show CDR1 as SNHLY and CDR2 as FYNNEI. DNA for the CDR3: TGTGCCAGCAGTGAAGTCCCGCTAGGGACAGGGACCCAGTACTTC. Amino acids: CASSEVPLGTGTQYF.

CDR3 coding DNA: TGTGCCAGCAGTCTGAGAGCAGGTTTTGATGGCTACACCTTC. Amino acid sequence: CASSLRAGFDGYTF. V gene TRBV25-1 combines with J gene TRBJ1-2; D is unclear. The length of the CDR3 is 14 residues. The germline V gene has CDR1 MGHDK and CDR2 SYGVNS. Trimming took off 5 bases at V and 6 bases at J, with 16 bases between the two ends.

CDR3 protein: CASSYGQGMLTDTQYF. The CDR3 DNA reads TGTGCCAGCAGCTACGGACAGGGGATGCTGACAGATACGCAGTATTTT. The rearrangement uses TRBV7-6 and TRBJ2-3, with 9 bases aligning to TRBD1. Germline V gene data show CDR1 as SGHVS and CDR2 as FNYEAQ. The V gene end was trimmed by 4 bases and the J gene end by 3 bases; junction bases not matched to a gene: 8. This CDR3 is 16 amino acids long.

The chain employs TRBV7-7 and TRBJ2-2; D unresolved. V dropped 3 bases and J dropped 6 bases, with 8 bases sitting between them. CDR1 and CDR2 from the germline V gene are SSHAT and FNYEAQ (reference sequence). This CDR3 has 13 amino acids. The CDR3 DNA reads as TGTGCCAGCAGCTTCGGACCAGCCGGGGAGCTGTTTTTT. It yields the protein CASSFGPAGELFF.

The chain combines TRBV3-1 (or the pseudogene TRBV3-2) with TRBJ2-5, with a weak D call TRBD1 (5 bases). Germline V gene sequence: CDR1 LGHDT, CDR2 YNNKEL (reference sequence). V was cut by 1 base and J by 7 bases, with 13 bases left in between. This CDR3 is 14 amino acids long. The CDR3 is CASSQGPLQGTQYF. CDR3 DNA sequence: TGTGCCAGCAGCCAAGGTCCCCTGCAGGGGACCCAGTACTTC.

V is TRBV18 and J is TRBJ2-3; 10 bases are shared with TRBD2. Germline V CDR1 and CDR2: KGHSH, LQKENI. The CDR3 covers 15 residues. J was trimmed by 1 base and V by 2 bases; bases with no gene match: 0. The CDR3 loop is CASSPTSGGTDTQYF. The CDR3 nucleotides are TGTGCCAGCTCACCAACTAGCGGGGGCACAGATACGCAGTATTTT.

The chain links TRBV12-5 to TRBJ1-1, with TRBD1 matching 7 bases. Germline CDR1 is LGHNT and CDR2 is FRNRAP. This CDR3 is built from 14 residues. With V trimmed by 6 bases and J by 11 bases, 15 bases remained unmatched. The CDR3 nucleotides are TGTGCTAGTGGATCGGGACAGTCTGAAGGTTTGGCTTTCTTT. Its translation: CASGSGQSEGLAFF.

The chain uses TRBV5-1 and TRBJ2-5, with no clear D. The CDR3 has 11 residues. V was shortened by 7 bases and J by 5 bases, with 9 bases between the two germline ends. Germline-derived CDR1 and CDR2 are SGHRS and YFSETQ. The CDR3 coding sequence is TGCGCCAGCTCGTTCACGGAGACCCAGTACTTC. This sequence encodes CASSFTETQYF.

This clone is a singleton in its sample. V gene TRBV6-6 combines with J gene TRBJ1-2; 9 bases match TRBD1. Unmatched junction bases numbered 3, after V lost 4 bases and J lost 0 bases. The CDR3 is 15 residues long. CDR1 is MNHNY and CDR2 is SVGAGI in the germline V gene (reference sequence). The DNA for the CDR3 is TGTGCCAGCAGTTGGGGACAGGGAACTAACTATGGCTACACCTTC. Translation gives CASSWGQGTNYGYTF.

V is TRBV7-6 and J is TRBJ1-5; D gene uncertain. Germline loops: CDR1 SGHVS, CDR2 FNYEAQ. This CDR3 is built from 13 residues. V lost 5 bases to trimming and J lost 6 bases, with 11 bases between them. The CDR3 sequence is CASSLSPLQPQHF. The CDR3 nucleotides read TGTGCCAGCAGCCTCTCTCCTCTTCAGCCCCAGCATTTT.

The V gene is TRBV6-6, the J gene TRBJ2-3, with 12 bases aligning to TRBD2. The CDR3 length is 15 residues. The germline CDR1 and CDR2 sequences are MNHNY and SVGAGI (reference sequence). V was clipped by 2 bases and J by 7 bases; unmatched bases: 4. CDR3: CASSYASGGDYTQYF. Written as DNA, the CDR3 is TGTGCCAGCAGTTACGCTAGCGGGGGGGATTATACGCAGTATTTT.

This clone has ten or more counts. The chain combines TRBV7-9 with TRBJ1-2, with D possibly TRBD1 on 6 matching bases. This CDR3 has 12 amino acids. V was cut by 5 bases and J by 8 bases, with 12 bases left in between. Germline V gene sequence: CDR1 SEHNR, CDR2 FQNEAQ (reference sequence). CDR3 sequence reads: CASSPGTLGYTF. The CDR3 DNA sequence: TGTGCCAGCAGCCCCGGGACACTAGGCTACACCTTC.

The V gene is TRBV12-3 or TRBV12-4, the J gene TRBJ2-3; a weak D match, TRBD2 (5 bases). The CDR3 runs 13 residues. V was shortened by 5 bases and J by 5 bases, with 11 bases between the two germline ends. The CDR3 spells CASSLGRGDTQYF. CDR3 nucleotide sequence: TGTGCCAGCAGTCTCGGACGGGGAGATACGCAGTATTTT.

V is TRBV15 and J is TRBJ1-3; D ambiguous. The V and J ends lost 2 bases and 3 bases respectively, with 14 bases between them. Germline CDR1 is LNHNV and CDR2 is YYDKDF (reference sequence). The CDR3 has 16 amino acids. CDR3: CATSRRGDQDGNTIYF. CDR3 sequence (DNA): TGTGCCACCAGCAGACGCGGGGATCAAGATGGAAACACCATATATTTT.

This clone turned up a few times. The same CDR3 is also encoded by other DNA sequences in this sample. The chain couples TRBV15 to TRBJ1-5; D remains unclear. V dropped 0 bases and J dropped 5 bases, with 2 bases sitting between them. This CDR3 is 12 amino acids long. Germline V gene data show CDR1 as LNHNV and CDR2 as YYDKDF (reference sequence). CDR3 coding DNA: TGTGCCACCAGCAGAGATTATCAGCCCCAGCATTTT. It encodes CATSRDYQPQHF.

V gene TRBV19 combines with J gene TRBJ2-3, with 8 bases identical to TRBD1. The CDR3 is 13 amino acids. V was clipped by 2 bases and J by 7 bases; unmatched bases: 2. Per germline, CDR1 LNHDA and CDR2 SQIVND (reference sequence). The CDR3 nucleotides are TGTGCCAGTAGTATACAGGGGGCTCATACGCAGTATTTT. As protein: CASSIQGAHTQYF.